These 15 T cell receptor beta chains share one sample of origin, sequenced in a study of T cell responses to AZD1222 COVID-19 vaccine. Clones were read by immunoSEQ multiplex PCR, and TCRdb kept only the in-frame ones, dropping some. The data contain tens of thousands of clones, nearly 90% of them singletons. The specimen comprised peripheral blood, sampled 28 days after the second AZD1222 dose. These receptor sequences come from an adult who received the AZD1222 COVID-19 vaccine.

The CDR3 spells CASSVQDNYGYTF. CDR3 sequence (DNA): TGCGCCAGCAGCGTACAGGATAACTATGGCTACACCTTC. The chain combines TRBV10-2 with TRBJ1-2, with D possibly matching TRBD1 (5 bases). V lost 6 bases and J lost 1, with 9 bases in between. The CDR3 length is 13 residues. Germline V gene lookup returns CDR1 WSHSY and CDR2 SAAADI.

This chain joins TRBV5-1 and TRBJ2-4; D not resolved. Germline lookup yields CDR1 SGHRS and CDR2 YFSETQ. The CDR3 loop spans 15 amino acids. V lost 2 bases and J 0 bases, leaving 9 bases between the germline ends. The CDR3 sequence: CASSFTHLAKNIQYF. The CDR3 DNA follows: TGCGCCAGCAGCTTTACGCACCTAGCCAAAAACATTCAGTACTTC.

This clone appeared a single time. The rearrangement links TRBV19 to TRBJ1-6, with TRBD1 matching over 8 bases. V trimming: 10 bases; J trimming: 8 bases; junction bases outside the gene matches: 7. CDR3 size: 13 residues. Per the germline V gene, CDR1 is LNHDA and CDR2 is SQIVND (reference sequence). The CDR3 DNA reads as TGTGCCACCTCCAGGGGGCTTGATTCACCCCTCCACTTT. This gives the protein CATSRGLDSPLHF.

CDR3 residues: CASSVATGAGGSTDTQYF. The CDR3 DNA follows: TGTGCCAGCAGCGTAGCTACCGGGGCGGGGGGTAGCACAGATACGCAGTATTTT. The J gene is TRBJ2-3, the V gene TRBV9, with TRBD2 matching over 8 bases. V gave up 0 bases and J gave up 0 bases; unmatched junction bases: 9. The CDR3 runs 18 residues. Per the germline V gene, CDR1 is SGDLS and CDR2 is YYNGEE. The full variable domain, its missing parts supplied by reference TRBV9 and TRBJ2-3, is DSGVTQTPKHLITATGQRVTLRCSPRSGDLSVYWYQQSLDQGLQFLIQYYNGEERAKGNILERFSAQQFPDLHSELNLSSLELGDSALYFCASSVATGAGGSTDTQYFGPGTRLTVL.

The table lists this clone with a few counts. The CDR3 region has the DNA TGTGCCAGCTCACCACTTGGACAGGGGGCGGTGAAGCCCCATAATTCACCCCTCCACTTT. Its translation is CASSPLGQGAVKPHNSPLHF. V usage is TRBV18 and J usage is TRBJ1-6, with TRBD1 identical over 11 bases. The CDR3 covers 20 residues. Germline CDR1 KGHSH, CDR2 LQKENI. With 1 base clipped from V and 5 bases from J, the junction kept 13 bases outside the gene matches. The variable domain in full, completed from reference TRBV18 and TRBJ1-6, reads NAGVMQNPRHLVRRRGQEARLRCSPMKGHSHVYWYRQLPEEGLKFMVYLQKENIIDESGMPKERFSAEFPKEGPSILRIQQVVRGDSAAYFCASSPLGQGAVKPHNSPLHFGNGTRLTVT.

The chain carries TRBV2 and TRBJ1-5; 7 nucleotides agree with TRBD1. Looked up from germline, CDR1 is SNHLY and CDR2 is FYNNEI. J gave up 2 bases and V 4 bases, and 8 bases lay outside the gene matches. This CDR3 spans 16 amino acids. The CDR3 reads CASSGPGRGRNQPQHF. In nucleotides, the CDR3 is TGTGCCAGCAGTGGTCCGGGGAGGGGGCGCAATCAGCCCCAGCATTTT. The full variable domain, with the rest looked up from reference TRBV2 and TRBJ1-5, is EPEVTQTPSHQVTQMGQEVILRCVPISNHLYFYWYRQILGQKVEFLVSFYNNEISEKSEIFDDQFSVERPDGSNFTLKIRSTKLEDSAMYFCASSGPGRGRNQPQHFGDGTRLSIL.

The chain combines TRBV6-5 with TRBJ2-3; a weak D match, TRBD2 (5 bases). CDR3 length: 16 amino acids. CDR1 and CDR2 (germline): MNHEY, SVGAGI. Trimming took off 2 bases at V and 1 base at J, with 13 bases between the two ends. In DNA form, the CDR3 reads TGTGCCAGCAGTTACCTTCGGTCCGGGGGCACAGATACGCAGTATTTT. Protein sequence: CASSYLRSGGTDTQYF.

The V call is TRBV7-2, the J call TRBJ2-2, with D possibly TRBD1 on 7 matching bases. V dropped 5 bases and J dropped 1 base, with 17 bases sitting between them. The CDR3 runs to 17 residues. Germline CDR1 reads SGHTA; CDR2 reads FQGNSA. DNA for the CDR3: TGTGCCAGCAGCCCCAGGGGGGTCAGCTTGAACACCGGGGAGCTGTTTTTT. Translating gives CASSPRGVSLNTGELFF. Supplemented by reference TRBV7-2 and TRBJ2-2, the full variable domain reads GAGVSQSPSNKVTEKGKDVELRCDPISGHTALYWYRQSLGQGLEFLIYFQGNSAPDKSGLPSDRFSAERTGGSVSTLTIQRTQQEDSAVYLCASSPRGVSLNTGELFFGEGSRLTVL.

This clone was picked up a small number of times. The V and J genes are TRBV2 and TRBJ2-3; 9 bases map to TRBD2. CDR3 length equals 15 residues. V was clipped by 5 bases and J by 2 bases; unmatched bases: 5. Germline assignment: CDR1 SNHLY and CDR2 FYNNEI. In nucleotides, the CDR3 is TGTGCCAGCAGTCCCGGGACTAGCACCACAGATACGCAGTATTTT. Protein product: CASSPGTSTTDTQYF.

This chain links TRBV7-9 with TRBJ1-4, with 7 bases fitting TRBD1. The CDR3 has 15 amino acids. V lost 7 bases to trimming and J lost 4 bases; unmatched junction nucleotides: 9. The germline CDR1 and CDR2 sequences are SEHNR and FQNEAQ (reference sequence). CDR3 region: CASKQGQGVNEKLFF. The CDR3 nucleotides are TGTGCCAGCAAACAGGGGCAGGGAGTTAATGAAAAACTGTTTTTT.

This CDR3 is CASWRSVGYLRAFF. The CDR3 DNA follows: TGTGCCTCCTGGAGGTCGGTAGGGTACCTTCGAGCTTTCTTT. The chain uses TRBV30 and TRBJ1-1, with D unclear. The ends were cut back, 7 bases at V and 10 bases at J, with 25 bases in the middle. Germline assignment: CDR1 GTSNPN and CDR2 SVGIG (reference sequence). The CDR3 totals 14 residues.

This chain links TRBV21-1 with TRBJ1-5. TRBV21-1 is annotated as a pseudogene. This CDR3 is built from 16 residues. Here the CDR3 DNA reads TGTGCCAGCAGCAAAAGGGCAGATACGAGCAATCAGCCCCAGCATTTT. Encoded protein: CASSKRADTSNQPQHF.

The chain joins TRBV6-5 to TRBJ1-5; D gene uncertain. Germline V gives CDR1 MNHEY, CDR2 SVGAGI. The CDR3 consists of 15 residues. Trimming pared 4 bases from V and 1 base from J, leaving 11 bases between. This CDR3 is CASSSSWESNQPQHF. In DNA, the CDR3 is TGTGCCAGCAGTTCCTCGTGGGAAAGCAATCAGCCCCAGCATTTT.

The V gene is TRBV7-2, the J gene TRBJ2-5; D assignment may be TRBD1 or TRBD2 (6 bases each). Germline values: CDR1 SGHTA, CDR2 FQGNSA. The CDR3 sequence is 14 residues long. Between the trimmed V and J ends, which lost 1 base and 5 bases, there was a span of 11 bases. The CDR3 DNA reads TGTGCCAGCAGCTTAGGGGGGCTAGCGGAGACCCAGTACTTC. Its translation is CASSLGGLAETQYF.

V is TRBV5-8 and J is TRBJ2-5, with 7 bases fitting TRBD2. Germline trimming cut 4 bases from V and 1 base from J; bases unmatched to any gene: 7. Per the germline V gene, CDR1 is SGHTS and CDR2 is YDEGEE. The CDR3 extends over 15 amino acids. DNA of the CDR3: TGTGCCAGCAGCCCTCTGGCTAGCGGCCAAGAGACCCAGTACTTC. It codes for CASSPLASGQETQYF.